This TCR beta chain emerged from a study of blood T cell repertoires in COVID-19. At the level of the study: Collection of acute and convalescent COVID-19 samples took place in the United States, Italy and Spain. T cells, B-cell-depleted T cells, or PBMCs provided the cDNA or gDNA that served as material.

This clone was seen only a few times. Some clones are missing from TCRdb's copy, which holds only in-frame ones; the method was immunoSEQ multiplex PCR. The sample includes roughly 250,000 clones, roughly 77% of them seen just once. The CDR3 runs to 15 residues. V lost 3 bases to trimming and J lost 7 bases; unmatched junction nucleotides: 9. CDR1 and CDR2 from the germline V gene are SEHNR and FQNEAQ (reference sequence). This sequence joins TRBV7-9 and TRBJ2-1; TRBD2 agrees at 7 bases. The TCR sequence derives from a woman older than 75 with acute or convalescent COVID-19. The sequenced sample was peripheral blood. CDR3 region: CASSLPGGSRNEQFF. The CDR3 nucleotides are TGTGCCAGCAGCTTGCCTGGCGGGAGTCGGAATGAGCAGTTCTTC. Filled out from reference TRBV7-9 and TRBJ2-1, the complete variable domain reads DTGVSQNPRHKITKRGQNVTFRCDPISEHNRLYWYRQTLGQGPEFLTYFQNEAQLEKSRLLSDRFSAERPKGSFSTLEIQRTEQGDSAMYLCASSLPGGSRNEQFFGPGTRLTVL.